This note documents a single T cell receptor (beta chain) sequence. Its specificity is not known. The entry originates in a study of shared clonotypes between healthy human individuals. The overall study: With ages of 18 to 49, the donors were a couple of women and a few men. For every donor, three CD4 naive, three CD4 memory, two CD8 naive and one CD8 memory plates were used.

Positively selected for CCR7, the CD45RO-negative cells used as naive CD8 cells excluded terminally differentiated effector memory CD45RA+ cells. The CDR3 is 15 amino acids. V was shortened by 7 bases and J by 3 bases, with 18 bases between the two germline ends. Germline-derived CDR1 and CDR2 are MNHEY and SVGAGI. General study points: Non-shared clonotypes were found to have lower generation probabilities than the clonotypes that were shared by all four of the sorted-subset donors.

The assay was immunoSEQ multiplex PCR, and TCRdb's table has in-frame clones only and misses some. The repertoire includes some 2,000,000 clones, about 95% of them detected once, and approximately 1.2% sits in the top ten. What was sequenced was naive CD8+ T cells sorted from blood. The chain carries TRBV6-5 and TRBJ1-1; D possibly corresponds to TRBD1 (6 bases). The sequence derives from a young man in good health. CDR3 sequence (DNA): TGTGCCAGCAACCCAGAACAGGGTAGGGACACTGAAGCTTTCTTT. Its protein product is CASNPEQGRDTEAFF.